The sequence of this T cell receptor (beta chain) was determined in a study of blood T cell repertoires in COVID-19. Study-level background: In each case, the material was cDNA or gDNA derived from T cells, B-cell-depleted T cells, or PBMCs.

Clones were read by immunoSEQ multiplex PCR, and TCRdb kept only the in-frame ones, dropping some. The repertoire includes about 58,000 clones, 70% to 90% of them detected once, and 25% to 40% sits in the top ten. V lost 5 bases to trimming and J lost 6 bases; unmatched junction nucleotides: 11. This CDR3 contains 16 residues. Germline CDR1 and CDR2: SNHLY and FYNNEI. Sequenced sample: peripheral blood. The sequence was obtained from a man in his sixties with COVID-19, enrolled during active disease. J is TRBJ2-3 and V is TRBV2; 10 positions agree with TRBD2. The CDR3 nucleotides are TGTGCCAGCAGTTACGGACTAGCGGATTTAGGGGATACGCAGTATTTT. It yields the protein CASSYGLADLGDTQYF. Supplemented by reference TRBV2 and TRBJ2-3, the full variable domain reads EPEVTQTPSHQVTQMGQEVILRCVPISNHLYFYWYRQILGQKVEFLVSFYNNEISEKSEIFDDQFSVERPDGSNFTLKIRSTKLEDSAMYFCASSYGLADLGDTQYFGPGTRLTVL.